This is a list of T cell receptor beta chains from one sample in a study of Tregs in tolerant kidney transplant recipients. Sequencing was performed with immunoSEQ multiplex PCR; in TCRdb, only in-frame clones are kept and a portion is missing. The repertoire holds more than 70,000 clones, 75% to 95% seen once, with roughly 1.5% in the top ten. The sample was CD4+ T cells from blood (PBMCs), taken 24 months after the transplant. Source of these receptors: a human patient who received a combined kidney and bone marrow transplant. T cells may partly derive from the graft donor. Each CDR3 is given without its conserved first and last residue. The order of the fields is J gene, V gene, CDR3 length, CDR3 protein.

j_call: TRBJ1-4; v_call: TRBV28; cdr3_length: 11; cdr3_aa: ASSSQQGEKLF
j_call: TRBJ2-5; v_call: TRBV10-3; cdr3_length: 11; cdr3_aa: AIKGAYQETQY
j_call: TRBJ1-5; v_call: TRBV15; cdr3_length: 12; cdr3_aa: ATSSRTGPQPQH
j_call: TRBJ2-5; v_call: TRBV18; cdr3_length: 11; cdr3_aa: ASSAQGVGTQY
j_call: TRBJ1-1; v_call: TRBV19; cdr3_length: 16; cdr3_aa: ASSIAYQGAMSNTEAF
j_call: -; v_call: TRBV7-6; cdr3_length: 12; cdr3_aa: ASSPQGSSYEQY
j_call: TRBJ2-1; v_call: TRBV7-2; cdr3_length: 13; cdr3_aa: ASSSHSGRRNEQF
j_call: TRBJ1-6; v_call: TRBV7-8; cdr3_length: 14; cdr3_aa: ASSIQGYTATSPLH
j_call: TRBJ2-3; v_call: TRBV7-9; cdr3_length: 11; cdr3_aa: ASTGLRTDTQY
j_call: TRBJ2-7; v_call: TRBV9; cdr3_length: 11; cdr3_aa: ASNLRGGLEQY
j_call: TRBJ1-1; v_call: TRBV5-1; cdr3_length: 12; cdr3_aa: ASSLGSGNTEAF
j_call: TRBJ1-1; v_call: TRBV6-5; cdr3_length: 12; cdr3_aa: ASTRDRDYTEAF
j_call: TRBJ1-6; v_call: TRBV9; cdr3_length: 15; cdr3_aa: ASSANRGSAVFSPLH
j_call: TRBJ2-5; v_call: TRBV7-2; cdr3_length: 13; cdr3_aa: ASSFPTEFQETQY
j_call: TRBJ2-5; v_call: TRBV7-9; cdr3_length: 14; cdr3_aa: ASTLLGQGAEETQY
j_call: TRBJ2-1; v_call: TRBV6-5; cdr3_length: 12; cdr3_aa: ASSAYREYNEQF
j_call: TRBJ1-1; v_call: TRBV7-3; cdr3_length: 12; cdr3_aa: ASGLTQGFTEAF
j_call: TRBJ2-7; v_call: TRBV7-2; cdr3_length: 15; cdr3_aa: ASSPRTDLIDNYEQY
j_call: TRBJ1-6; v_call: TRBV19; cdr3_length: 12; cdr3_aa: ASKGAVNNSPLH
j_call: TRBJ2-7; v_call: TRBV7-2; cdr3_length: 15; cdr3_aa: ASSLEGDRAFSYEQY
j_call: TRBJ2-2; v_call: TRBV18; cdr3_length: 13; cdr3_aa: ASSPGTGGTGELF
j_call: TRBJ1-2; v_call: TRBV18; cdr3_length: 12; cdr3_aa: ASSPDTGVYGYT
j_call: TRBJ2-5; v_call: TRBV7-6; cdr3_length: 14; cdr3_aa: ASSLVLNRFGETQY
j_call: TRBJ1-2; v_call: TRBV27; cdr3_length: 13; cdr3_aa: ASSHNGGQVYGYT
j_call: TRBJ2-2; v_call: TRBV19; cdr3_length: 13; cdr3_aa: ASSKRRAGTGELF
j_call: TRBJ2-1; v_call: TRBV28; cdr3_length: 16; cdr3_aa: ASSLFQFGTKKGDEQF
j_call: TRBJ2-1; v_call: TRBV6-5; cdr3_length: 13; cdr3_aa: ASKKTGEVVHEQF
j_call: TRBJ1-6; v_call: TRBV5-6; cdr3_length: 10; cdr3_aa: ASSARDSPLH
j_call: TRBJ1-4; v_call: TRBV5-8; cdr3_length: 11; cdr3_aa: ASSWTVNEKLF
j_call: TRBJ2-1; v_call: TRBV7-2; cdr3_length: 13; cdr3_aa: ASSLAWGVKNEQF
j_call: TRBJ2-1; v_call: TRBV9; cdr3_length: 13; cdr3_aa: AGSVIGGSYNEQF
j_call: TRBJ1-2; v_call: TRBV7-9; cdr3_length: 11; cdr3_aa: ASSQQGNYGYT
j_call: TRBJ1-1; v_call: TRBV7-2; cdr3_length: 12; cdr3_aa: ASSLLSANTEAF
j_call: TRBJ1-6; v_call: TRBV23-1; cdr3_length: 11; cdr3_aa: ASSQSGLSPLH
j_call: TRBJ2-7; v_call: TRBV15; cdr3_length: 17; cdr3_aa: ATSRDLRALGQATYEQY
j_call: TRBJ1-4; v_call: TRBV11-2; cdr3_length: 11; cdr3_aa: ASSLDRVEKLF
j_call: TRBJ2-3; v_call: TRBV10-3; cdr3_length: 13; cdr3_aa: AISESAGGLDTQY
j_call: TRBJ2-4; v_call: TRBV7-8; cdr3_length: 15; cdr3_aa: ASSLAPPGAGVFIQY
j_call: TRBJ1-1; v_call: TRBV11-2; cdr3_length: 12; cdr3_aa: ASSSNWDRASAF
j_call: TRBJ1-3; v_call: TRBV11-2; cdr3_length: 15; cdr3_aa: ASSFPQLYRGEGTIY
j_call: TRBJ2-2; v_call: TRBV7-2; cdr3_length: 14; cdr3_aa: ASSLDGRVDTGELF
j_call: TRBJ2-7; v_call: TRBV7-9; cdr3_length: 15; cdr3_aa: ASIHRGTGVNSNEQY
j_call: TRBJ2-3; v_call: TRBV30; cdr3_length: 12; cdr3_aa: AWSVQGKTDTQY
j_call: TRBJ1-2; v_call: TRBV11-3; cdr3_length: 14; cdr3_aa: ASSLDQGRRPYGHT
j_call: TRBJ2-2; v_call: TRBV6-6; cdr3_length: 13; cdr3_aa: ASRDSGRGTGELF
j_call: TRBJ1-2; v_call: TRBV4-2; cdr3_length: 14; cdr3_aa: ASSQDSRVANYGYT
j_call: TRBJ2-5; v_call: TRBV5-1; cdr3_length: 12; cdr3_aa: ASSLITGDETQY
j_call: TRBJ1-2; v_call: TRBV5-5; cdr3_length: 13; cdr3_aa: ASSFGASFAYGYT